This TCR beta chain derives from a study of shared clonotypes between healthy human individuals. Study observations and caveats: A reduction in generation probabilities was seen for non-shared clonotypes relative to those shared by all four donors.

In this sample, this clone turned up once. Its specificity is unknown. Produced via immunoSEQ multiplex PCR; TCRdb's table is partial and in-frame only. The sample shows millions of clones, 90% to 95% of them seen only once. The sequence derives from a young man in good health. Some clones in this sample may be carry-over from other donors' samples. The sequencing sample was made of naive CD4+ T cells from PBMCs. As for subset: CD45RA+ positively selected.

The CDR3 DNA is TGTGCCAGCAGCTTACGGACCGCCGGGACAGGGGAACTTAACTATGGCTACACCTTC. This encodes CASSLRTAGTGELNYGYTF. The rearrangement uses TRBV7-2 and TRBJ1-2, with TRBD1 identical over 10 bases. Germline loops: CDR1 SGHTA, CDR2 FQGNSA. The CDR3 is 19 amino acids. Unmatched junction bases numbered 13, after V lost 2 bases and J lost 1 base.